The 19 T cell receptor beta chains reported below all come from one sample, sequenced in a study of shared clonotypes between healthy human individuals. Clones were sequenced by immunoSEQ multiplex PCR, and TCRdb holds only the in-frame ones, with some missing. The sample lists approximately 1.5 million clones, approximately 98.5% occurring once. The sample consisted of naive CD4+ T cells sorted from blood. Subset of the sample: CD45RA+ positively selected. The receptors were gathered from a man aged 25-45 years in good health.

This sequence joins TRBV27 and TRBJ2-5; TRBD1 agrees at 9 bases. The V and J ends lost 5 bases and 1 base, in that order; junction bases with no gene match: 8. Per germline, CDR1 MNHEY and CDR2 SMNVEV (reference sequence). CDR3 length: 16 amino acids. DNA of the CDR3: TGTGCCAGCAGTCCTGGGACAGGGAGAGGCCAAGAGACCCAGTACTTC. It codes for CASSPGTGRGQETQYF.

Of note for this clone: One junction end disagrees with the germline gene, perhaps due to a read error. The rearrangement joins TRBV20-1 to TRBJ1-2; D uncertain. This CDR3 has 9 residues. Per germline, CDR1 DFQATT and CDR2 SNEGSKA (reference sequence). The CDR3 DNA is TGCAGAGCTACGTATGGCTACACCTTC. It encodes CRATYGYTF.

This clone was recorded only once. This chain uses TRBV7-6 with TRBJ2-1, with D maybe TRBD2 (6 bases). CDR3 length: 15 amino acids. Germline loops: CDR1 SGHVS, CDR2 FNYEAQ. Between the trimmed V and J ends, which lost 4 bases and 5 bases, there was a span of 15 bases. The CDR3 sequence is CASSSGPRGNNEQFF. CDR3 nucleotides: TGTGCCAGCAGCTCCGGGCCCCGCGGGAACAATGAGCAGTTCTTC.

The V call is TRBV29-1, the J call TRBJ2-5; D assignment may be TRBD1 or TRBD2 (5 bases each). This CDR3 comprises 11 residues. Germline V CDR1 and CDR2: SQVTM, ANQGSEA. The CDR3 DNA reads TGCACCGGGGCCCGAGGGGAGACCCAGTACTTC. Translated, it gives CTGARGETQYF.

In DNA, the CDR3 is TGTGCCAGCAGCGGACAGGGCTTGAACTATGGCTACACCTTC. It yields the protein CASSGQGLNYGYTF. The rearrangement joins TRBV6-1 to TRBJ1-2, with 8 bases fitting TRBD1. This CDR3 spans 14 amino acids. Trimming at V came to 6 bases and at J to 2 bases, leaving 5 bases not matched to a gene. Germline loops: CDR1 MNHNS, CDR2 SASEGT.

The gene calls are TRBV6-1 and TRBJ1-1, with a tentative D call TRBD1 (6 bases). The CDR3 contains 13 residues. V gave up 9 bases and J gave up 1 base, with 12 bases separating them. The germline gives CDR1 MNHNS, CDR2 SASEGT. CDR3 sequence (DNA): TGTGCCAGTCTTCTACAGGGGAACACTGAAGCTTTCTTT. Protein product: CASLLQGNTEAFF.

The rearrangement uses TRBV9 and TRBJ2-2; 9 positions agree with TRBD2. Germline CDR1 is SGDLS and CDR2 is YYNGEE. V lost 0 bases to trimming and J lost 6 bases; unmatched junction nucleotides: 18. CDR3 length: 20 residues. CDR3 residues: CASSVGAGGPMPSRSGELFF. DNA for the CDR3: TGTGCCAGCAGCGTAGGAGCGGGAGGCCCCATGCCTAGTCGGTCCGGGGAGCTGTTTTTT.

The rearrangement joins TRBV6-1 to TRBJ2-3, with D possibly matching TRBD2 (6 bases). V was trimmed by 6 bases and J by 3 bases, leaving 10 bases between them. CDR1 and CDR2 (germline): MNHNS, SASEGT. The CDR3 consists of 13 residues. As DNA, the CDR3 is TGTGCCAGCAGCGGGGGTTGGACAGATACGCAGTATTTT. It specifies CASSGGWTDTQYF.

Here the CDR3 DNA reads TGTGCCAGCAGTCAGACACCAACCGGGACTAGCGGAATCGAGCAGTTCTTC. It specifies CASSQTPTGTSGIEQFF. This sequence joins TRBV7-9 and TRBJ2-1; 11 nucleotides align to TRBD2. The V segment lost 6 bases and the J segment 10 bases; nucleotides outside the gene matches: 17. CDR3 size: 17 residues. Germline assignment: CDR1 SEHNR and CDR2 FQNEAQ (reference sequence).

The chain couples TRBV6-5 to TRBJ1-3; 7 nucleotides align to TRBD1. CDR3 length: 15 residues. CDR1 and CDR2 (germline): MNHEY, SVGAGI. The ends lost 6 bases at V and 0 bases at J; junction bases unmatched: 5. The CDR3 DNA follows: TGTGCCAGCAGACACACAGGGGACTCTGGAAACACCATATATTTT. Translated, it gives CASRHTGDSGNTIYF.

The CDR3 coding sequence is TGTGCCAGCAGTGGACAGGGACCCTACGAGCAGTACTTC. Amino acids: CASSGQGPYEQYF. The chain is built from TRBV2 and TRBJ2-7; 7 positions match TRBD1. V dropped 4 bases and J dropped 2; count of bases not matched to a gene: 2. Germline CDR1 and CDR2: SNHLY and FYNNEI. The CDR3 has 13 residues.

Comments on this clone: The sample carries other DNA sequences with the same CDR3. The CDR3 region has the DNA TGCAGCGTTGAAGGACAGGGAGGCTACGAGCAGTACTTC. Translated, it gives CSVEGQGGYEQYF. V gene TRBV29-1 combines with J gene TRBJ2-7; D might be TRBD1 (7 bases). Germline lookup yields CDR1 SQVTM and CDR2 ANQGSEA. This CDR3 region has 13 residues. The V gene lost 1 base and the J gene lost 3 bases, with 10 bases spanning the gap.

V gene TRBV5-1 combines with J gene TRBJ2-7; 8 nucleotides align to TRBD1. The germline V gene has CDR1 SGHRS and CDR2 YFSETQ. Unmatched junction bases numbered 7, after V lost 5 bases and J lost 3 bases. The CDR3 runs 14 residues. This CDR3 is CASRKGGQDYEQYF. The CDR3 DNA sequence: TGCGCCAGCAGAAAGGGGGGACAGGACTACGAGCAGTACTTC.

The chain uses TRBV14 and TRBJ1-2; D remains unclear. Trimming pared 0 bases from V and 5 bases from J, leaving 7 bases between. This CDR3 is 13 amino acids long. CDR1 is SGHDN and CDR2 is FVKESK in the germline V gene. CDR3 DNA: TGTGCCAGCAGCCAAGAAACACTATATGGCTACACCTTC. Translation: CASSQETLYGYTF.

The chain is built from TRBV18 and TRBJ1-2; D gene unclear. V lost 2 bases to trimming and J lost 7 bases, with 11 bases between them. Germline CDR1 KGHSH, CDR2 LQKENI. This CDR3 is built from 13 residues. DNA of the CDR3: TGTGCCAGCTCACCAGAGATTCGCGCTGGCTACACCTTC. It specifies CASSPEIRAGYTF.

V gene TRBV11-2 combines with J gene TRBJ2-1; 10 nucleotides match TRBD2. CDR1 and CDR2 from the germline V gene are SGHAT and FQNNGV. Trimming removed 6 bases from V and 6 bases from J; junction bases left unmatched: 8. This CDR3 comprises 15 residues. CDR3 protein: CASSTSGRAGNEQFF. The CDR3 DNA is TGTGCCAGCAGTACGAGCGGGAGGGCCGGCAATGAGCAGTTCTTC.

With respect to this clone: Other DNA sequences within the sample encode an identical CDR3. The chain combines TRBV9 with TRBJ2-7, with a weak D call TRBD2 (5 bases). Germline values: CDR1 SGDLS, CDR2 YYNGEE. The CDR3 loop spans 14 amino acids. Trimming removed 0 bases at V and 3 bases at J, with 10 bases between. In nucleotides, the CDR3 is TGTGCCAGCAGCGTAGGCGGGCAGAACTACGAGCAGTACTTC. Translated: CASSVGGQNYEQYF. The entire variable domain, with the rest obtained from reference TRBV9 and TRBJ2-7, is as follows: DSGVTQTPKHLITATGQRVTLRCSPRSGDLSVYWYQQSLDQGLQFLIQYYNGEERAKGNILERFSAQQFPDLHSELNLSSLELGDSALYFCASSVGGQNYEQYFGPGTRLTVT.

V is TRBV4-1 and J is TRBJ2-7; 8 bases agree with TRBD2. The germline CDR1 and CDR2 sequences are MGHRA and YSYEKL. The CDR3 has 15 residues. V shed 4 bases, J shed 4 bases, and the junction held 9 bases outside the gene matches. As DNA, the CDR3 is TGCGCCAGCAGCCCCGCCGGGACTAGGGGGTACGAGCAGTACTTC. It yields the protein CASSPAGTRGYEQYF.

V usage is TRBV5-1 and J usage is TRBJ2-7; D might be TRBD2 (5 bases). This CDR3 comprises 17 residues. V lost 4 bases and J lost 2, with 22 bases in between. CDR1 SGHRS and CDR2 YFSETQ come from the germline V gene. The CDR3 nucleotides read TGCGCCAGCAGCCCCGGTGGAAGCGGAAACCCCGCCTACGAGCAGTACTTC. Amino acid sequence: CASSPGGSGNPAYEQYF.